This T cell receptor beta chain stems from a study of T cell repertoires in cytomegalovirus infection. Study-level information: Indications came from public TCR beta signatures; they pointed to CMV infection and to a matching HLA type.

Study conclusions and caveats: CMV-specific TCR beta clonotypes restricted by HLA-C dominated the ex vivo response. Adding up the frequency of public TCR beta families identified people who carried CMV plus the relevant HLA.

One entry per CDR3 protein results from TCRdb running MiXCR on the reads. Of approximately 190,000 distinct CDR3 sequences listed, approximately 9.7% are singletons. The junction had 3 bases not matched to a gene; V was cut back by 2 bases and J by 5 bases. CDR3 length equals 13 residues. Germline loops: CDR1 SEHNR, CDR2 FQNEAQ (reference sequence). This clonotype was observed at least ten times. What it recognizes is unknown. The sequencing input was PBMCs. This chain links TRBV7-9 with TRBJ2-7; 7 nucleotides line up with TRBD1. This receptor was identified in a human donor in good health (CMV status not recorded). Some clones in this sample may be carry-over from other donors' samples. As DNA, the CDR3 is TGTGCCAGCAGCTTATGGGACAGCCACGAGCAGTACTTC. Translated, it gives CASSLWDSHEQYF. Using reference TRBV7-9 and TRBJ2-7 for the parts outside the CDR3, the full variable domain is DTGVSQNPRHKITKRGQNVTFRCDPISEHNRLYWYRQTLGQGPEFLTYFQNEAQLEKSRLLSDRFSAERPKGSFSTLEIQRTEQGDSAMYLCASSLWDSHEQYFGPGTRLTVT.